One sample yielded the 26 T cell receptor beta chains listed below, sequenced in a study of cytotoxic CD8 clonotypes in ibrutinib-treated CLL. Generated by immunoSEQ multiplex PCR, the TCRdb table keeps only in-frame clones and is missing some. The sample contains 250,000 to 350,000 clones, roughly 76% of which appear only once. The sample here was PBMCs, taken at disease progression, from a patient treated with ibrutinib. These receptors originate from a human donor with chronic lymphocytic leukemia.

This chain uses TRBV2 with TRBJ2-7; D unresolved. The length of the CDR3 is 13 residues. Germline-derived CDR1 and CDR2 are SNHLY and FYNNEI. Trimming removed 6 bases from V and 3 bases from J, with 12 bases in between. CDR3 sequence reads: CASSRTANYEQYF. The CDR3 coding sequence is TGTGCCAGCAGCAGGACCGCCAACTACGAGCAGTACTTC.

The CDR3, as DNA: TGCAGCGTTGAAGTATTTTCGGGAGGCTACACCTTC. Translated, it gives CSVEVFSGGYTF. This chain connects TRBV29-1 to TRBJ1-2; D not certain. The ends were cut back, 1 base at V and 8 bases at J, with 11 bases in the middle. Looked up from germline, CDR1 is SQVTM and CDR2 is ANQGSEA. The CDR3 contains 12 residues.

This clone was seen more than once but under ten times. The gene calls are TRBV18 and TRBJ2-3, with D possibly matching TRBD2 (7 bases). There are 14 residues in the CDR3. Germline CDR1 reads KGHSH; CDR2 reads LQKENI. With 5 bases removed from V and 3 bases from J, the gap between germline ends came to 12 bases. The CDR3 spells CASSRGRATDTQYF. The CDR3 bases are TGTGCCAGCTCAAGGGGGAGGGCGACAGATACGCAGTATTTT.

This clone was observed a few times. The chain couples TRBV5-4 to TRBJ1-2; the D gene is possibly TRBD1 (6 bases). V was trimmed by 0 bases and J by 2 bases, leaving 8 bases between them. The CDR3 is made up of 14 amino acids. Germline CDR1 and CDR2: SGHNT and YYREEE (reference sequence). The CDR3 here is CASSLGTVNYGYTF. In nucleotides, the CDR3 is TGTGCCAGCAGCTTGGGGACAGTGAACTATGGCTACACCTTC.

V is TRBV6-1 and J is TRBJ1-1; D is unresolved. This CDR3 spans 16 amino acids. Trimming cost V 0 bases and J 4 bases, with 15 bases left between them. Germline CDR1 MNHNS, CDR2 SASEGT. This chain's CDR3 is CASSEAMGVGSTEAFF. CDR3 DNA sequence: TGTGCCAGCAGTGAAGCGATGGGCGTGGGGAGCACTGAAGCTTTCTTT.

V and J are TRBV23-1 and TRBJ1-3; D gene unclear. Being an ORF, TRBV23-1 has a function that is uncertain. This CDR3 has 10 amino acids. Trimming pared 11 bases from V and 7 bases from J, leaving 9 bases between. The CDR3 protein is CAYRTNTIYF. In DNA, the CDR3 is TGCGCCTACCGGACGAACACCATATATTTT.

The chain is built from TRBV13 and TRBJ2-5, with 8 bases identical to TRBD1. V shed 4 bases and J 7 bases; nucleotides not matched to a gene: 11. In germline, CDR1 is PRHDT, CDR2 FYEKMQ (reference sequence). CDR3 size: 15 residues. In nucleotides, the CDR3 is TGTGCCAGCAGCTACCGGGACAGGCGGCATCGGACCCAGTACTTC. Its translation is CASSYRDRRHRTQYF.

The CDR3 loop is CASSGQRGSSYNEQFF. Here the CDR3 DNA reads TGTGCCAGCAGCGGACAGCGGGGGAGCTCCTACAATGAGCAGTTCTTC. V is TRBV7-9 and J is TRBJ2-1; 8 bases are a match to TRBD2. With 5 bases clipped from V and 0 bases from J, the junction kept 6 bases outside the gene matches. This CDR3 comprises 16 residues. CDR1 is SEHNR and CDR2 is FQNEAQ in the germline V gene (reference sequence).

This clone was picked up a small number of times. The J gene is TRBJ1-1, the V gene TRBV6-5; a weak D match, TRBD1 (6 bases). The germline V gene has CDR1 MNHEY and CDR2 SVGAGI. The V end was cut by 2 bases, the J end by 2 bases, with 9 bases between. The length of the CDR3 is 14 residues. CDR3 in amino acids: CASSYARGNTEAFF. CDR3 in DNA: TGTGCCAGCAGTTACGCCAGGGGAAACACTGAAGCTTTCTTT.

This chain uses TRBV5-4 with TRBJ1-3; perhaps TRBD1 as D (6 bases). The CDR3 has 15 amino acids. Germline V lookup: CDR1 SGHNT, CDR2 YYREEE (reference sequence). Trimming took 1 base from V and 1 from J, leaving 9 bases between them. As DNA, the CDR3 is TGTGCCAGCAGCTTGTGGGGGCGATCTGGAAACACCATATATTTT. The encoded protein is CASSLWGRSGNTIYF.

The chain joins TRBV18 to TRBJ1-3; 8 bases are a match to TRBD1. V was clipped by 0 bases and J by 1 base; unmatched bases: 5. This CDR3 spans 17 amino acids. CDR1 is KGHSH, CDR2 LQKENI, per germline. The chain's CDR3 is CASSPPRGRASGNTIYF. The CDR3 bases are TGTGCCAGCTCACCACCCAGGGGGCGAGCATCTGGAAACACCATATATTTT.

The chain has TRBV4-1 and TRBJ2-1; 8 bases fit TRBD1. V trimming: 7 bases; J trimming: 5 bases; junction bases outside the gene matches: 13. The CDR3 length is 16 residues. Germline V CDR1 and CDR2: MGHRA, YSYEKL. CDR3 sequence reads: CASTLDRTGWDNEQFF. CDR3 sequence (DNA): TGCGCCAGCACCCTCGATCGGACAGGGTGGGACAATGAGCAGTTCTTC.

The chain couples TRBV6-1 to TRBJ2-7; unclear D gene. The germline CDR1 and CDR2 sequences are MNHNS and SASEGT. Between the trimmed V and J ends, which lost 1 base and 6 bases, there was a span of 7 bases. This CDR3 is built from 12 residues. CDR3 in DNA: TGTGCCAGCAGTGAAGTAGGACGCGAGCAGTACTTC. The encoded protein is CASSEVGREQYF.

This clone was found a few times. The chain employs TRBV28 and TRBJ1-4; D is unresolved. CDR3 length: 17 residues. Trimming shortened V by 5 bases and J by 8 bases, and 24 bases separated the two germline ends. Germline CDR1 is MDHEN and CDR2 is SYDVKM. The CDR3 region has the DNA TGTGCCAGCAGTCACTCCTACCCCGTTAGGGATCGGGAAAAACTGTTTTTT. Protein: CASSHSYPVRDREKLFF.

This chain joins TRBV27 and TRBJ2-7, with TRBD2 identical over 9 bases. Germline loops: CDR1 MNHEY, CDR2 SMNVEV (reference sequence). The CDR3 loop spans 13 amino acids. V was clipped by 6 bases and J by 2 bases; unmatched bases: 2. CDR3 in amino acids: CASRGLATYEQYF. For the CDR3, the DNA is TGTGCCAGCAGAGGACTAGCGACCTACGAGCAGTACTTC.

In its sample, this clone was seen a few times. Here the CDR3 DNA reads TGTGCCAGCAGTTACTCACAGGCAGGACTTGGCTACACCTTC. It codes for CASSYSQAGLGYTF. The V call is TRBV6-6, the J call TRBJ1-2; maybe TRBD1 (5 bases). In germline, CDR1 is MNHNY, CDR2 SVGAGI (reference sequence). The V end lost 0 bases, the J end lost 7 bases, and 12 bases lay between the germline ends. This CDR3 spans 14 amino acids.

This clone was seen more than once but under ten times. This chain connects TRBV7-8 to TRBJ2-6, with D uncertain. CDR3 size: 16 residues. The V and J ends lost 7 bases and 0 bases respectively, with 13 bases between them. Germline CDR1 and CDR2: SGHVS and FQNEAQ. CDR3 in DNA: TGTGCCAGCATCCTCCGAAGGGTCTCTGGGGCCAACGTCCTGACTTTC. This encodes CASILRRVSGANVLTF. Looking up the rest from reference TRBV7-8 and TRBJ2-6 gives the full variable domain: GAGVSQSPRYKVAKRGQDVALRCDPISGHVSLFWYQQALGQGPEFLTYFQNEAQLDKSGLPSDRFFAERPEGSVSTLKIQRTQQEDSAVYLCASILRRVSGANVLTFGAGSRLTVL.

This clone was found once. The genes are TRBV5-8 and TRBJ1-2, with a weak D call TRBD1 (6 bases). The CDR3 is 17 amino acids. The germline gives CDR1 SGHTS, CDR2 YDEGEE. Deletions cut 1 base from V and 0 bases from J, with 16 bases between. DNA for the CDR3: TGTGCCAGCAGCTTGCGTCCGACAGGACCAGCTAACTATGGCTACACCTTC. Translation: CASSLRPTGPANYGYTF.

The chain has TRBV2 and TRBJ2-7; 9 bases map to TRBD2. The CDR3 covers 14 residues. The V gene end was trimmed by 4 bases and the J gene end by 6 bases; junction bases not matched to a gene: 7. Germline values: CDR1 SNHLY, CDR2 FYNNEI. Written as DNA, the CDR3 is TGTGCCAGCAGTGGTCCGGGACTAGCCGCCGAGCAGTACTTC. This sequence encodes CASSGPGLAAEQYF.

The chain is built from TRBV10-2 and TRBJ2-1; 7 bases agree with TRBD2. This CDR3 is 13 amino acids long. Germline V gene data show CDR1 as WSHSY and CDR2 as SAAADI. The V segment lost 9 bases and the J segment 8 bases; nucleotides outside the gene matches: 10. The CDR3 reads CASTSAEFDEQFF. In DNA, the CDR3 is TGCGCCAGTACTAGCGCGGAATTCGATGAGCAGTTCTTC.

This chain joins TRBV28 and TRBJ2-2; D is unresolved. Looked up from germline, CDR1 is MDHEN and CDR2 is SYDVKM. The CDR3 consists of 14 residues. The V end lost 6 bases, the J end lost 4 bases, and 12 bases lay between the germline ends. The CDR3 DNA sequence: TGTGCCAGCAGGAGCGAGTGGACCACCGGGGAGCTGTTTTTT. Translated: CASRSEWTTGELFF. The full variable domain, in which reference TRBV28 and TRBJ2-2 provide the parts outside the CDR3, is DVKVTQSSRYLVKRTGEKVFLECVQDMDHENMFWYRQDPGLGLRLIYFSYDVKMKEKGDIPEGYSVSREKKERFSLILESASTNQTSMYLCASRSEWTTGELFFGEGSRLTVL.

The rearrangement uses TRBV25-1 and TRBJ2-7; D unclear. The germline V gene has CDR1 MGHDK and CDR2 SYGVNS. The V end was cut by 8 bases, the J end by 5 bases, with 16 bases between. The CDR3 contains 13 residues. In nucleotides, the CDR3 is TGTGCCAGCGCGCCCGAGGCGACAAACGAGCAGTACTTC. Translation: CASAPEATNEQYF.

This clone was observed a few times. The chain couples TRBV18 to TRBJ1-4; D is unclear. Germline CDR1 KGHSH, CDR2 LQKENI. V lost 0 bases to trimming and J lost 7 bases, with 3 bases between them. This CDR3 has 12 amino acids. The CDR3 sequence is CASSPPFEKLFF. The CDR3 DNA reads as TGTGCCAGCTCACCACCATTTGAAAAACTGTTTTTT.

The chain uses TRBV7-6 and TRBJ1-4; TRBD1 might be the D (6 bases). Germline V gives CDR1 SGHVS, CDR2 FNYEAQ. The CDR3 loop spans 15 amino acids. The V gene lost 5 bases and the J gene lost 6 bases, with 16 bases spanning the gap. The CDR3 reads CASSHLQGGDEKLFF. CDR3 DNA: TGTGCCAGCAGCCACCTACAGGGAGGTGATGAAAAACTGTTTTTT.

V and J are TRBV29-1 and TRBJ2-3; D not certain. CDR1 is SQVTM and CDR2 is ANQGSEA in the germline V gene. V gave up 4 bases and J gave up 6 bases, with 5 bases separating them. This CDR3 is 10 amino acids long. CDR3 DNA sequence: TGCAGCGTTGGATTGGATACGCAGTATTTT. This gives the protein CSVGLDTQYF.

The chain carries TRBV7-9 and TRBJ1-5; D call uncertain. The CDR3 consists of 13 residues. Germline V gives CDR1 SEHNR, CDR2 FQNEAQ (reference sequence). Trimming took 4 bases from V and 6 from J, leaving 10 bases between them. CDR3 sequence (DNA): TGTGCCAGCAGCTCTGGGTGGAGTCAGCCCCAGCATTTT. Protein: CASSSGWSQPQHF.